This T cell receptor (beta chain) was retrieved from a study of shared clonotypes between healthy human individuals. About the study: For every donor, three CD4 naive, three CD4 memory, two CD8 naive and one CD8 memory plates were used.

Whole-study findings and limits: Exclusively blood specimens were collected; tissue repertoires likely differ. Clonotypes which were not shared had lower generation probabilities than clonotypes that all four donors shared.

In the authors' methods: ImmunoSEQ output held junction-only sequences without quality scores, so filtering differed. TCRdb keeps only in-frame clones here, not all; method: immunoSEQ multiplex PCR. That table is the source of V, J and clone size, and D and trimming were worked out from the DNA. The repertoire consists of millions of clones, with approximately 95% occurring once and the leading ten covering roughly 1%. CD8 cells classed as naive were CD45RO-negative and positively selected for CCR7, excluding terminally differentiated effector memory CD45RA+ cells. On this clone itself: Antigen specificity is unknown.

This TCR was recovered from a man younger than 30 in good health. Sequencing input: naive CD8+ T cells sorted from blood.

The CDR3 DNA is TGTGCCAGCAGTGAAGGGTGGTCCTGGAATGAGCAGTTCTTC. Protein product: CASSEGWSWNEQFF. The genes are TRBV25-1 and TRBJ2-1; D unresolved. In germline, CDR1 is MGHDK, CDR2 SYGVNS. CDR3 length: 14 residues. V was pared by 2 bases and J by 7 bases, with 12 bases between.